Each of the 32 T cell receptor beta chains below was sequenced from the same sample in a study of blood T cells in healthy people across ages. A sample-barcoded 5' primer and a J-beta primer mix were used in a second PCR of roughly 7 to 12 cycles. One entry per CDR3 protein results from TCRdb running MiXCR on the 5' RACE reads. Of about 720,000 distinct CDR3 sequences in the sample, approximately 25% are singletons; the top ten hold roughly 3.8%. These data were likewise used in another study, on T cells of mothers and their children.

Specimen: blood. The receptors here all came from a boy between 5 and 17 years old in good health.

J is TRBJ2-2 and V is TRBV19, with TRBD1 matching over 7 bases. The germline gives CDR1 LNHDA, CDR2 SQIVND (reference sequence). Germline trimming cut 6 bases from V and 1 base from J; bases unmatched to any gene: 2. CDR3 length equals 14 residues. Here the CDR3 DNA reads TGTGCCAGTAGGAACAGGGGGAACACCGGGGAGCTGTTTTTT. Residues: CASRNRGNTGELFF.

The chain combines TRBV4-3 with TRBJ1-3; D is undetermined. The germline gives CDR1 LGHNA, CDR2 YSLEER. The CDR3 spans 15 residues. Trimming took 1 base from V and 0 from J, leaving 7 bases between them. The CDR3, as DNA: TGCGCCAGCAGCCAAGCCGTCCTCTCTGGAAACACCATATATTTT. It specifies CASSQAVLSGNTIYF.

This clonotype has a single count. The chain has TRBV27 and TRBJ2-7, with D tentatively TRBD1 (6 bases). The V and J ends lost 5 bases and 3 bases respectively, with 14 bases between them. CDR3 length: 14 residues. CDR1 MNHEY and CDR2 SMNVEV come from the germline V gene (reference sequence). CDR3: CASSENRDNYEQYF. The DNA of the CDR3 is TGTGCCAGCAGTGAAAACCGGGACAACTACGAGCAGTACTTC.

V gene TRBV10-3 combines with J gene TRBJ2-7, with TRBD1 as a possible D gene (9 bases). With 0 bases removed from V and 6 bases from J, the gap between germline ends came to 18 bases. The CDR3 has 16 residues. The germline CDR1 and CDR2 sequences are ENHRY and SYGVKD. CDR3 sequence (DNA): TGTGCCATCAGTGAGTCGACGGGAGGGACAGGGCGCGAGCAGTACTTC. It yields the protein CAISESTGGTGREQYF.

In this sample, this clonotype turned up a few times. The chain combines TRBV7-2 with TRBJ1-1, with 7 bases lining up with TRBD1. V lost 1 base to trimming and J lost 6 bases; unmatched junction nucleotides: 8. This CDR3 spans 15 amino acids. Germline V CDR1 and CDR2: SGHTA, FQGNSA. CDR3 in DNA: TGTGCCAGCAGCTTAGACAACTGGGACAGACCTGAAGCTTTCTTT. Translation gives CASSLDNWDRPEAFF.

The chain is built from TRBV6-2 or TRBV6-3 and TRBJ1-1; no clear D. Germline lookup yields CDR1 MNHEY and CDR2 SVGEGT. The CDR3 runs to 15 residues. The V gene lost 3 bases and the J gene lost 0 bases, with 11 bases spanning the gap. As DNA, the CDR3 is TGTGCCAGCAGTTATGACCGGCAAATGAACACTGAAGCTTTCTTT. Amino acid sequence: CASSYDRQMNTEAFF.

This chain connects TRBV6-2 or TRBV6-3 to TRBJ2-6; the match to TRBD1 covers 10 bases. Trimming removed 4 bases from V and 0 bases from J; junction bases left unmatched: 6. This CDR3 region has 18 residues. Germline-derived CDR1 and CDR2 are MNHEY and SVGEGT. The CDR3 sequence: CASSLTGGGSSGANVLTF. CDR3 in DNA: TGTGCCAGCAGTTTGACAGGGGGCGGGAGCTCTGGGGCCAACGTCCTGACTTTC.

This clonotype was recorded a few times. The CDR3 DNA reads TGCGCCAGCAGCTTGGTTGGAACGCCTGAAGCTTTCTTT. This codes for CASSLVGTPEAFF. The chain combines TRBV5-1 with TRBJ1-1, with D unclear. Trimming cost V 0 bases and J 6 bases, with 9 bases left between them. The CDR3 consists of 13 residues. The germline V gene encodes CDR1 SGHRS and CDR2 YFSETQ.

This clonotype appeared a few times. The junction departs from the called germline gene at one end, perhaps through a read error. This chain links TRBV12-3 or TRBV12-4 with TRBJ1-6; 7 positions agree with TRBD1. The CDR3 is made up of 14 amino acids. CDR3 sequence (DNA): TGTGTCAGCAGTCACCGACAGGGTAATTCACCCCTCCACTTT. Residues: CVSSHRQGNSPLHF.

The chain has TRBV28 and TRBJ2-3; TRBD2 is a possible D gene (8 bases). The CDR3 has 17 amino acids. CDR1 and CDR2 (germline): MDHEN, SYDVKM. Trimming removed 7 bases from V and 4 bases from J, with 24 bases in between. The CDR3 nucleotides read TGTGCCAGCAACAACAGGGGCCGGGAGGGGCTTGCAGATACGCAGTATTTT. Its protein is CASNNRGREGLADTQYF. The whole variable domain, filled in from reference TRBV28 and TRBJ2-3, reads DVKVTQSSRYLVKRTGEKVFLECVQDMDHENMFWYRQDPGLGLRLIYFSYDVKMKEKGDIPEGYSVSREKKERFSLILESASTNQTSMYLCASNNRGREGLADTQYFGPGTRLTVL.

The rearrangement uses TRBV11-2 and TRBJ2-4; TRBD2 aligns across 12 bases. Germline CDR1 reads SGHAT; CDR2 reads FQNNGV. After removal of 3 bases from V and 2 bases from J, the junction contained 17 bases not matched to a gene. CDR3 length: 21 amino acids. The CDR3 region is CASSFPPTLAGGLWSKNIQYF. CDR3 DNA sequence: TGTGCCAGCAGCTTCCCCCCCACACTAGCGGGGGGCCTGTGGTCCAAAAACATTCAGTACTTC.

This clonotype was seen once. J is TRBJ2-5 and V is TRBV20-1, with TRBD2 matching over 8 bases. Gene TRBJ2-7 matches the end of the DNA better, so the J call may be wrong. The CDR3 length is 16 residues. The V gene's germline CDR1 is DFQATT and CDR2 SNEGSKA (reference sequence). The CDR3 DNA is TGCAGTGCCCCGGCGGGAGCGGGGGCATTGGGTGGCGAGCAGTACTTC. It translates to CSAPAGAGALGGEQYF.

Notes on this clonotype: Its ends do not fully match the called genes, so a read error is possible. Here the CDR3 reads CASSQGDLFSSYNGQFF. The DNA of the CDR3 is TGCGCCAGCAGCCAAGGGGACCTTTTCAGCTCCTACAATGGGCAGTTCTTC. The chain uses TRBV4-3 and TRBJ2-1; either TRBD1 or TRBD2 may supply D (5 bases each). CDR3 length equals 17 residues. CDR1 LGHNA and CDR2 YSLEER come from the germline V gene.

The chain is built from TRBV11-2 and TRBJ2-1, with 8 bases that match TRBD1. Looked up from germline, CDR1 is SGHAT and CDR2 is FQNNGV. There are 15 residues in the CDR3. Trimming took 5 bases from V and 4 from J; bases not matched to a gene: 7. CDR3 protein: CASSITGTGYNEQFF. DNA of the CDR3: TGTGCCAGCAGCATTACCGGGACAGGATACAATGAGCAGTTCTTC.

J is TRBJ1-5 and V is TRBV7-3; 7 positions match TRBD1. The CDR3 length is 19 residues. V shed 2 bases and J 0 bases; nucleotides not matched to a gene: 13. Per germline, CDR1 SGHTA and CDR2 FQGTGA. The CDR3 DNA reads TGTGCCAGCAGCTTACGGCAGCACAGGGGATTCAATAGCAATCAGCCCCAGCATTTT. This codes for CASSLRQHRGFNSNQPQHF.

The chain has TRBV5-1 and TRBJ2-1, with 7 bases matching TRBD2. This CDR3 has 15 residues. V lost 1 base, J lost 6 bases, and 7 bases stayed unmatched. Germline CDR1 reads SGHRS; CDR2 reads YFSETQ. Here the CDR3 DNA reads TGCGCCAGCAGCTTGAGCGGGACCCCTCGCAATGAGCAGTTCTTC. Protein: CASSLSGTPRNEQFF. The full variable domain, in which reference TRBV5-1 and TRBJ2-1 provide the parts outside the CDR3, is KAGVTQTPRYLIKTRGQQVTLSCSPISGHRSVSWYQQTPGQGLQFLFEYFSETQRNKGNFPGRFSGRQFSNSRSEMNVSTLELGDSALYLCASSLSGTPRNEQFFGPGTRLTVL.

V gene TRBV7-2 combines with J gene TRBJ1-5; tentatively, D is TRBD1 (6 bases). V lost 1 base, J lost 9 bases, and 16 bases lay in between. The CDR3 spans 15 residues. CDR1 SGHTA and CDR2 FQGNSA come from the germline V gene. The CDR3 is CASSLDFRGSGPQHF. The CDR3 nucleotides read TGTGCCAGCAGCTTAGACTTCAGGGGAAGCGGGCCCCAGCATTTT.

This clonotype turned up a few times. This rearrangement joins TRBV5-1 to TRBJ1-2; D is uncertain. The germline V gene has CDR1 SGHRS and CDR2 YFSETQ. This CDR3 region has 14 residues. V lost 0 bases, J lost 4 bases, and 10 bases lay in between. The CDR3 DNA reads as TGCGCCAGCAGCTTGGCGGGAGGGCTCTATGGCTACACCTTC. Its translation is CASSLAGGLYGYTF.

This clonotype turned up a few times. This may be a read error, as it is one base from a much larger clone. The V gene is TRBV28, the J gene TRBJ2-7, with 14 bases that match TRBD2. The DNA end favors TRBJ2-1, so the J call may be wrong. Germline loops: CDR1 MDHEN, CDR2 SYDVKM. The CDR3 length is 17 residues. This CDR3 is CASSAGTSGSSSYEQFF. In nucleotides, the CDR3 is TGTGCCAGCAGCGCCGGGACTAGCGGGAGTAGCTCCTACGAGCAGTTCTTC.

This clonotype was detected only a few times. V is TRBV29-1 and J is TRBJ2-5; 9 nucleotides match TRBD1. CDR3 length equals 12 residues. V lost 3 bases, J lost 11 bases, and 7 bases stayed unmatched. Looked up from germline, CDR1 is SQVTM and CDR2 is ANQGSEA. Written as DNA, the CDR3 is TGCAGCGTTGAGACAGGGGGAAAGGAGCAGTACTTC. Translated: CSVETGGKEQYF. Full variable domain (outside the CDR3, taken from reference TRBV29-1 and TRBJ2-5): SAVISQKPSRDICQRGTSLTIQCQVDSQVTMMFWYRQQPGQSLTLIATANQGSEATYESGFVIDKFPISRPNLTFSTLTVSNMSPEDSSIYLCSVETGGKEQYFGPGTRLLVL.

Only a few counts were recorded for this clonotype. Germline is not matched at one junction end, which may reflect a read error. The chain combines TRBV7-6 with TRBJ2-5, with a weak D call TRBD2 (5 bases). From germline, CDR1 is SGHVS and CDR2 FNYEAQ. This CDR3 has 15 residues. This chain's CDR3 is CASSLSADLQETQYF. The CDR3 nucleotides read TGTGCCAGCAGCTTATCAGCGGATCTTCAAGAGACCCAGTATTTC. The full variable domain, completed using reference TRBV7-6 and TRBJ2-5, is GAGVSQSPRYKVTKRGQDVALRCDPISGHVSLYWYRQALGQGPEFLTYFNYEAQQDKSGLPNDRFSAERPEGSISTLTIQRTEQRDSAMYRCASSLSADLQETQYFGPGTRLLVL.

As regards this clonotype: This may be a read error, as it is one base from a much larger clone. V usage is TRBV4-2 and J usage is TRBJ2-7, with D possibly matching TRBD2 (5 bases). This CDR3 has 13 amino acids. Germline-derived CDR1 and CDR2 are LGHNA and YNFKEQ. This chain's CDR3 is CAGSQDSDYEQYF. The CDR3 region has the DNA TGTGCCGGCAGCCAAGATAGCGACTACGAGCAGTACTTC.

Only a few counts were recorded for this clonotype. The chain uses TRBV28 and TRBJ2-1; 8 bases agree with TRBD1. The CDR3 is 19 residues long. Germline V gene sequence: CDR1 MDHEN, CDR2 SYDVKM. V trimming: 3 bases; J trimming: 2 bases; junction bases outside the gene matches: 15. The CDR3 nucleotides are TGTGCCAGCAGTTTTTATCCCCTTGGACAGGGAAGGGCCTACAATGAGCAGTTCTTC. This encodes CASSFYPLGQGRAYNEQFF.

The chain recombines TRBV7-2 with TRBJ2-1; tentative D call: TRBD1 (6 bases). Germline values: CDR1 SGHTA, CDR2 FQGNSA. The V and J ends lost 2 bases and 4 bases respectively, with 12 bases between them. This CDR3 spans 15 amino acids. CDR3 amino acids: CASSLLGASYNEQFF. CDR3 sequence (DNA): TGTGCCAGCAGCTTATTGGGGGCGTCTTACAATGAGCAGTTCTTC.

The rearrangement uses TRBV28 and TRBJ2-5, with D maybe TRBD1 (5 bases). Trimming shortened V by 3 bases and J by 7 bases, and 15 bases separated the two germline ends. Germline loops: CDR1 MDHEN, CDR2 SYDVKM. The CDR3 runs to 14 residues. The CDR3 region has the DNA TGTGCCAGCAGTTTGTCCCATGGGGCCCCGACCCAGTACTTC. It encodes CASSLSHGAPTQYF.

The chain recombines TRBV20-1 with TRBJ2-5; a possible D gene is TRBD2 (6 bases). The germline CDR1 and CDR2 sequences are DFQATT and SNEGSKA (reference sequence). The CDR3 covers 14 residues. V lost 6 bases and J lost 4, with 18 bases in between. CDR3 in amino acids: CSADARLRGETQYF. Here the CDR3 DNA reads TGCAGTGCCGATGCAAGATTGCGGGGAGAGACCCAGTACTTC.

This clonotype has just a few counts. The chain employs TRBV20-1 and TRBJ1-1; D gene ambiguous. This CDR3 is 18 amino acids long. Germline CDR1 is DFQATT and CDR2 is SNEGSKA (reference sequence). With 0 bases removed from V and 4 bases from J, the gap between germline ends came to 24 bases. CDR3 sequence reads: CSARDYTGPTSVGTEAFF. The CDR3 DNA is TGCAGTGCTAGAGACTACACTGGGCCTACGTCCGTCGGCACTGAAGCTTTCTTT.

As DNA, the CDR3 is TGTGCCAGCAGCGCAAACCAGAGACCCAAGGCAGGGGTCGCATACAATGAGCAGTTCTTC. This encodes CASSANQRPKAGVAYNEQFF. This sequence joins TRBV9 and TRBJ2-1; D possibly corresponds to TRBD1 (6 bases). The CDR3 totals 20 residues. Germline CDR1 reads SGDLS; CDR2 reads YYNGEE. V lost 3 bases, J lost 4 bases, and 29 bases lay in between.

J is TRBJ1-5 and V is TRBV6-1, with D possibly being TRBD1 (6 bases). The CDR3 is made up of 15 amino acids. Germline V gene sequence: CDR1 MNHNS, CDR2 SASEGT. V dropped 6 bases and J dropped 6 bases, with 18 bases sitting between them. CDR3 sequence reads: CASRLNREAIQPQHF. The CDR3 DNA is TGTGCCAGCAGACTCAACAGGGAGGCAATTCAGCCCCAGCATTTT.

The rearrangement links TRBV9 to TRBJ1-4, with 7 nucleotides matching TRBD1. With V trimmed by 4 bases and J by 7 bases, 7 bases remained unmatched. The CDR3 is 14 amino acids. Germline loops: CDR1 SGDLS, CDR2 YYNGEE. The CDR3 DNA follows: TGTGCCAGCAGCCCCCCGGGACAGCTTGAAAAACTGTTTTTT. Translation: CASSPPGQLEKLFF. Filled out from reference TRBV9 and TRBJ1-4, the complete variable domain reads DSGVTQTPKHLITATGQRVTLRCSPRSGDLSVYWYQQSLDQGLQFLIQYYNGEERAKGNILERFSAQQFPDLHSELNLSSLELGDSALYFCASSPPGQLEKLFFGSGTQLSVL.

This clonotype was observed a handful of times. The chain has TRBV6-2 or TRBV6-3 and TRBJ1-1, with no clear D. The CDR3 sequence is 13 residues long. Germline CDR1 and CDR2: MNHEY and SVGEGT. The V gene lost 0 bases and the J gene lost 1 base, with 3 bases spanning the gap. The CDR3 region is CASSYSANTEAFF. CDR3 sequence (DNA): TGTGCCAGCAGTTACTCAGCGAACACTGAAGCTTTCTTT.

This clonotype was detected a few times. The chain couples TRBV7-2 to TRBJ1-2, with a possible D match to TRBD1 (6 bases). V shed 2 bases and J shed 8 bases, with 15 bases lying between them. Germline lookup yields CDR1 SGHTA and CDR2 FQGNSA. The CDR3 is 14 amino acids. This chain's CDR3 is CASSLFYREEGYTF. CDR3 bases: TGTGCCAGCAGCTTATTCTACAGGGAGGAGGGCTACACCTTC.